This T cell receptor (beta chain) appears in the sequencing data of a study of blood T cell repertoires in COVID-19. For the study at large: Spain, Italy and the United States supplied samples that represented acute and convalescent COVID-19. PBMCs, B-cell-depleted T cells, or T cells were the source of the cDNA or gDNA that made up the material.

The ends were cut back, 3 bases at V and 3 bases at J, with 8 bases in the middle. The CDR3 totals 13 residues. CDR1 and CDR2 (germline): LNHDA, SQIVND (reference sequence). Authors' data handling: The authors estimated nucleated cell counts from reference gene primer amplification. Only in-frame clones appear in the TCRdb table, and some are missing; sequencing was by immunoSEQ multiplex PCR. V, J and clone size are those of that table, while D and trimming were read from the DNA. Among roughly 140,000 clones listed, approximately 88% were seen once. The receptor comes from a human donor in a cohort sampled during active COVID-19. The chain links TRBV19 to TRBJ1-2; TRBD1 is a possible D gene (6 bases). Specimen: peripheral blood. The CDR3 protein is CASSIRGDYGYTF. CDR3 sequence (DNA): TGTGCCAGTAGTATCAGGGGCGACTATGGCTACACCTTC.